This T cell receptor (beta chain) was identified in a study of blood T cell repertoires in COVID-19. Authors' processing steps: Quantification of nucleated cells was approximated via reference gene primer amplification. Libraries were prepared by immunoSEQ multiplex PCR; TCRdb keeps only in-frame clonotypes and omits some of them. The V and J calls and clone size were taken over from that table, and D and trimming were inferred from the DNA. This sample carries 100,000 or so clones, roughly four fifths of them seen once, and the ten largest clones take about 10%. Germline V CDR1 and CDR2: SGHDT, YYEEEE. CDR3 length: 14 residues. V was pared by 1 base and J by 6 bases, with 14 bases between.

The specimen was peripheral blood. This TCR was recovered from a man aged 40-55 years with active or convalescent COVID-19. V is TRBV5-6 and J is TRBJ2-7, with D uncertain. CDR3: CASSLIVRMGEQYF. DNA of the CDR3: TGTGCCAGCAGCTTGATAGTGCGGATGGGCGAGCAGTACTTC. Supplemented by reference TRBV5-6 and TRBJ2-7, the full variable domain reads DAGVTQSPTHLIKTRGQQVTLRCSPKSGHDTVSWYQQALGQGPQFIFQYYEEEERQRGNFPDRFSGHQFPNYSSELNVNALLLGDSALYLCASSLIVRMGEQYFGPGTRLTVT.